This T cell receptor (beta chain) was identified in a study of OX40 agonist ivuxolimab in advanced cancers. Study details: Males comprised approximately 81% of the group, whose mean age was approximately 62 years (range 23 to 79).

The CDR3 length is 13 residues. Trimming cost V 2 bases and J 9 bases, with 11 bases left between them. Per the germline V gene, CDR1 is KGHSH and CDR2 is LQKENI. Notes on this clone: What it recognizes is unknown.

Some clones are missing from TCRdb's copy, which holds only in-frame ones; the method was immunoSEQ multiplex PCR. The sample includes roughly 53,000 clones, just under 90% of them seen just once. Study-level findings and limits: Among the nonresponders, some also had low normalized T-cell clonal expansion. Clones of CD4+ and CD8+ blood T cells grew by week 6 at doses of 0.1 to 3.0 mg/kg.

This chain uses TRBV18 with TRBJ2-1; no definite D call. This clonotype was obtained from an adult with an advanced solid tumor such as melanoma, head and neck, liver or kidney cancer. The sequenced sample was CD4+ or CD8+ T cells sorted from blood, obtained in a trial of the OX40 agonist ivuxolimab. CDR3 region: CASSPMGAGEQFF. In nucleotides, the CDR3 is TGTGCCAGCTCACCAATGGGTGCAGGTGAGCAGTTCTTC.